This T cell receptor beta chain was observed in a study of T cell repertoires in cytomegalovirus infection. Whole-study context: Shared public TCR beta signatures pointed to both CMV infection and a matching HLA type. The study's findings and limits: HLA-C-restricted TCR beta clonotypes specific for CMV led the ex vivo response.

TCRdb independently ran MiXCR on the reads; one entry per CDR3 protein. Among roughly 990,000 distinct CDR3 sequences listed, approximately 31% were seen once. The CDR3 length is 16 residues. Between the trimmed V and J ends, which lost 2 bases and 6 bases, there was a span of 14 bases. CDR1 and CDR2 from the germline V gene are MNHNY and SVGAGI (reference sequence). As for this clonotype: Its target is not known.

Sample: cultured CD8+ T cells from PBMCs, taken from culture after CMV antigen stimulation. The sequence derives from a human donor in good health (CMV status not recorded). Some clones in this sample may be carry-over from other donors' samples. This chain connects TRBV6-6 to TRBJ1-6; D gene ambiguous. This CDR3 is CASSYNAPISNSPLHF. The DNA for the CDR3 is TGTGCCAGCAGTTACAATGCACCCATCTCTAATTCACCCCTCCACTTT.